A selection of T cell receptor beta chains follows, all from one sample in a study of vaccination and CD4 T cells after COVID-19. TCRdb passed the PCR reads through MiXCR, listing each CDR3 protein once. This table holds about 22,000 distinct CDR3 sequences, 35% to 45% found once. These TCRs' antigens remain unknown. Specimen: CD4+ T cells from blood, cultured in vitro, collected about 7 months after SARS-CoV-2 vaccination. All receptors derive from a human donor who had recovered from COVID-19. Each CDR3 is given with its conserved first and last residue. D genes are given only for firm matches. Size is stated for part of the rows, as once, few or many counts, or as a class when the clone is expanded.

once	TRBV29-1	TRBJ1-3	.	TGCAGCGTTAGTCAGAATGGAAACACCATATATTTT	CSVSQNGNTIYF
.	TRBV7-3	TRBJ2-3	TRBD2	TGTGCCAGCAGCCACGGGACTAGCGGGAGTCTCAACACAGATACGCAGTATTTT	CASSHGTSGSLNTDTQYF
.	TRBV27	TRBJ1-5	TRBD1	TGTGCCAGCACCTTATTCTTCGACAGGGATGGCAATCAGCCCCAGCATTTT	CASTLFFDRDGNQPQHF
.	TRBV5-6	TRBJ1-5	.	TGTGCCAGCAGCTTGCATGGGGGGGTGGGTCAGCCCCAGCATTTT	CASSLHGGVGQPQHF
.	TRBV20-1	TRBJ1-1	.	TGCAGTGCTAGAAGGAGGGACACTGAAGCTTTCTTT	CSARRRDTEAFF
.	TRBV5-4	TRBJ1-5	TRBD1	TGTGCCAGCAGCCAAGGGACAGGGGAACAGCCCCAGCATTTT	CASSQGTGEQPQHF
.	TRBV6-1	TRBJ2-7	TRBD1	TGTGCCAGCAGCCTAACCGGGACAGGGGTCTGGGAGCAGTACTTC	CASSLTGTGVWEQYF
few	TRBV7-2	TRBJ2-1	TRBD2	TGTGCCAGCAGCTTAGTAGCGGGGGGGCGAAATGAGCAGTTCTTC	CASSLVAGGRNEQFF
once	TRBV20-1	TRBJ1-1	.	TGCAGTGCTAGGAAGTCAGGGAACACTGAAGCTTTCTTT	CSARKSGNTEAFF
.	TRBV7-8	TRBJ2-7	.	TGTGCCAGCAGCTACGGACAGTTCCCCGACGGCGAGCAGTACTTC	CASSYGQFPDGEQYF
few	TRBV20-1	TRBJ2-7	.	TGCAGTGCTAGCTCACCGCGGGTAACCTACGAGCAGTACTTC	CSASSPRVTYEQYF
.	TRBV10-3	TRBJ2-3	.	TGTGCCATCAGTGAGACAGGGGAGGGCCGCACAGATACGCAGTATTTT	CAISETGEGRTDTQYF
.	TRBV2	TRBJ2-1	.	TGTGCCAGCAGTGCCCCATACAATGAGCAGTTCTTC	CASSAPYNEQFF
few	TRBV10-3	TRBJ1-1	.	TGTGCCATCAGGTACAACGGACAGTCTGAAGCTTTCTTT	CAIRYNGQSEAFF
.	TRBV4-1	TRBJ2-7	.	TGCGCCAGCAGCCACGGCCTCCTGGGCTCCTACGAGCAGTACTTC	CASSHGLLGSYEQYF
few	TRBV6-5	TRBJ1-1	TRBD1	TGTGCCAGCAGTTCCTCGGACAGGGTAGGCACTGAAGCTTTCTTT	CASSSSDRVGTEAFF
.	TRBV18	TRBJ1-2	.	TGTGCCAGCTCACCTCGGGACCTCCCTCTAGGCTACACCTTC	CASSPRDLPLGYTF
.	TRBV9	TRBJ2-5	TRBD2	TGTGCCAGCGGAAAAGCGGGAGTGGGCGGGGAGACCCAGTACTTC	CASGKAGVGGETQYF
few	TRBV7-9	TRBJ2-6	.	TGTGCCAGCAGCCCACAGTTCTCTGGGGCCAACGTCCTGACTTTC	CASSPQFSGANVLTF
.	TRBV5-8	TRBJ1-5	.	TGTGCCAGCAGCTTGCACAAGACCCAGCATTTT	CASSLHKTQHF
.	TRBV10-1	TRBJ2-7	TRBD2	TGCGCCAGCAGTGAGCCGAGATCTAGCGGAGCTTACTACGAGCAGTACTTC	CASSEPRSSGAYYEQYF
.	TRBV20-1	TRBJ2-1	.	TGCAGTGCTAGAGCCCAGGTATGGTACAATGAGCAGTTCTTC	CSARAQVWYNEQFF
.	TRBV4-3	TRBJ1-5	.	TGCGCCAGCAGCCGGGGTTCGGGCTCTCGGCCCCAGCATTTT	CASSRGSGSRPQHF
few	TRBV10-1	TRBJ2-7	TRBD2	TGCGCCAGCAGTGAGGGCCGGGGGGGCCTATGGGAGCAGTACTTC	CASSEGRGGLWEQYF
.	TRBV20-1	TRBJ2-7	TRBD1	TGCAGTGCCTACCGGGGACAGGGCTACGAGCAGTACTTC	CSAYRGQGYEQYF
few	TRBV27	TRBJ1-5	TRBD1	TGTGCCAGCAGTGCCAGGGGGATTCAGCCCCAGCATTTT	CASSARGIQPQHF
.	TRBV7-3	TRBJ2-2	.	TGTGCCAGCAGCTTAACGGGGGGCCGGAGGGATGGGGAGCTGTTTTTT	CASSLTGGRRDGELFF
once	TRBV7-3	TRBJ2-5	TRBD2	TGTGCCAGCAGCCTGTCTAGCGGGAGAGGACAAGAGACCCAGTACTTC	CASSLSSGRGQETQYF
.	TRBV7-8	TRBJ1-2	.	TGTGCCAGCAGCCCGGACAGTGCGACTTATGGCTACACCTTC	CASSPDSATYGYTF
.	TRBV6-1	TRBJ1-2	.	TGTGCCAGCAGAAACCAACCGGGGGCGCAGAATGGCTACACCTTC	CASRNQPGAQNGYTF
.	TRBV7-2	TRBJ2-7	.	TGTGCCAGCAGTAACTACAGGACTAATCTCTCCTACGAGCAGTACTTC	CASSNYRTNLSYEQYF
.	TRBV20-1	TRBJ1-2	TRBD1	TGCAGTGCTAGAGACTCGACAGGGGGCTTGGGCTACACCTTC	CSARDSTGGLGYTF
.	TRBV19	TRBJ2-5	.	TGTGCCAGTAGTAAAGGGCGGGACGAAGAGACCCAGTACTTC	CASSKGRDEETQYF
.	TRBV27	TRBJ2-3	.	TGTGCCAGCAGTTTGAGTGTGAGCACAGATACGCAGTATTTT	CASSLSVSTDTQYF
.	TRBV5-1	TRBJ2-5	.	TGCGCCAGCAGCTTGGTGCCTGATCAAGAGACCCAGTACTTC	CASSLVPDQETQYF
.	TRBV20-1	TRBJ1-2	TRBD1	TGCAGTGCTGCAGGGGGCGAGTATGGCTACACCTTC	CSAAGGEYGYTF
few	TRBV7-2	TRBJ2-1	.	TGTGCCAGCAGCCCAAGACAGAGCTACAATGAGCAGTTCTTC	CASSPRQSYNEQFF
few	TRBV5-1	TRBJ2-5	.	TGCGCCAGCAGCCTCCCGGGCGGGGAGACCCAGTACTTC	CASSLPGGETQYF
few	TRBV2	TRBJ2-7	.	TGTGCCAGCAGTGCAGGGTTCTCCTACGAGCAGTACTTC	CASSAGFSYEQYF
.	TRBV25-1	TRBJ1-5	TRBD1	TGTGCCAGCAGTAACTGGGACAGGGCGGGCTATAGCAATCAGCCCCAGCATTTT	CASSNWDRAGYSNQPQHF
.	TRBV18	TRBJ2-7	TRBD2	TGTGCCAGCTCACCAACTAGCGACTACGAGCAGTACTTC	CASSPTSDYEQYF
large	TRBV11-1	TRBJ2-1	TRBD2	TGTGCCAGCAGCTTAAGTCTAGCGGGAGCCAATGAGCAGTTCTTC	CASSLSLAGANEQFF
.	TRBV11-1	TRBJ2-3	.	TGTGCCAGCAGCGCCAAGCGCTCCGTTATTACGCAGTATTTT	CASSAKRSVITQYF
.	TRBV6-5	TRBJ1-2	TRBD1	TGTGCCAGCAGTTACTCCCGGACAGGGGAGGGCTATGGCTACACCTTC	CASSYSRTGEGYGYTF
.	TRBV27	TRBJ1-1	TRBD1	TGTGCCATCCCACAGGGGGAGGGCACTGAAGCTTTCTTT	CAIPQGEGTEAFF
few	TRBV7-3	TRBJ1-3	.	TGTGCCAGCAGCCCCTACTCTGGAAACACCATATATTTT	CASSPYSGNTIYF
.	TRBV10-1	TRBJ1-2	.	TGCGCCAGCAGACGAGAAGGCTACACCTTC	CASRREGYTF
.	TRBV27	TRBJ2-7	.	TGTGCCAGCAGTTTAAAAGCAGGCCACGAGCAGTACTTC	CASSLKAGHEQYF
.	TRBV5-4	TRBJ2-1	.	TGTGCCAGCAGCACCACGACCCTAGCGAGCAATGAGCAGTTCTTC	CASSTTTLASNEQFF
few	TRBV6-4	TRBJ2-7	.	TGTGCCAGCGAGGACTTCCGGGACATCTCCTACGAGCAGTACTTC	CASEDFRDISYEQYF
.	TRBV7-7	TRBJ2-5	TRBD2	TGTGCTAGCAGCTTAGCGTATAGCGGGGGGGCCGGAGAGACCCAGTACTTC	CASSLAYSGGAGETQYF
.	TRBV19	TRBJ2-5	.	TGTGCCAGTAGTCCCTTGGGAGAGACCCAGTACTTC	CASSPLGETQYF
few	TRBV19	TRBJ1-1	TRBD1	TGTGCCAGCACGGACAGGGGGCCGCACCCCACTGAAGCTTTCTTT	CASTDRGPHPTEAFF